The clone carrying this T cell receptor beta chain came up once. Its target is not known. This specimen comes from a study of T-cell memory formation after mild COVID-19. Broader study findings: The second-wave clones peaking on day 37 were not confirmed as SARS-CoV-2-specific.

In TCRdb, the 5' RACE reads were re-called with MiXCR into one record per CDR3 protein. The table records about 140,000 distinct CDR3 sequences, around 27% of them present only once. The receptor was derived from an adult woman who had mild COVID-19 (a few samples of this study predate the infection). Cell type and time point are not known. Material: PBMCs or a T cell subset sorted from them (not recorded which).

The DNA for the CDR3 is TGCAGCGTTGGCACAGACAATGAAAAACTGTTTTTT. Protein: CSVGTDNEKLFF. The V gene is TRBV29-1, the J gene TRBJ1-4; the D is unclear. Germline V CDR1 and CDR2: SQVTM, ANQGSEA. Trimming removed 4 bases from V and 5 bases from J, with 8 bases in between. The CDR3 is 12 amino acids. The whole variable domain, remainder taken from reference TRBV29-1 and TRBJ1-4, is SAVISQKPSRDICQRGTSLTIQCQVDSQVTMMFWYRQQPGQSLTLIATANQGSEATYESGFVIDKFPISRPNLTFSTLTVSNMSPEDSSIYLCSVGTDNEKLFFGSGTQLSVL.